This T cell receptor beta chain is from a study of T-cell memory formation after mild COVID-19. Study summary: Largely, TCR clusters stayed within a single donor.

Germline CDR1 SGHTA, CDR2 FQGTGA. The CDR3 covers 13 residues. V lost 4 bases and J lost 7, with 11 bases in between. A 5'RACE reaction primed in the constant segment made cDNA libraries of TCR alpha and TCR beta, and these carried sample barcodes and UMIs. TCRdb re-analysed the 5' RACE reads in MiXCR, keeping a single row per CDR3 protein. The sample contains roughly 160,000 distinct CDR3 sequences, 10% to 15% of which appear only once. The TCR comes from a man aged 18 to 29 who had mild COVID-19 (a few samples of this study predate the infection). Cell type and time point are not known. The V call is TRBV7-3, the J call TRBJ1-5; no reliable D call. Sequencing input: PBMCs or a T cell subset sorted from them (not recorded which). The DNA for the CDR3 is TGTGCCAGCAGCTCTTTCACTGGGCAGCCCCAGCATTTT. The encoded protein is CASSSFTGQPQHF.